The T cell receptor beta chain described here comes from a study of T cell changes during pregnancy in multiple sclerosis (dated by TCRdb to about 2019). Regarding the complete study: The study looked at changes in the T cell repertoire across pregnancy in women with multiple sclerosis.

In the germline V gene, CDR1 corresponds to SGHRS and CDR2 to YFSETQ. V lost 3 bases and J lost 0 bases, and the count of bases not matched to a germline gene is 5. Taken from cysteine to phenylalanine, the CDR3 has 16 residues. The only DNA kept is the CDR3, 48 bases in frame from the first base. As for this clone: The antigen it binds to is not known. Base qualities are not provided; no much larger clone lies one nucleotide away.

Preparation of the library involved the immunoSEQ multiplex PCR assay. The clones in this table, taken by TCRdb from immuneACCESS, are in-frame only. Not every clone is retained; where verified, under half of the shortfall comes from an unresolved V gene, and the cause of the rest is unknown. The sample data list roughly 51,000 clones, and roughly 94% of these were observed just once. Clones ranked in the top ten supply around 5.5% of the sample. Recombination joined TRBV5-1 with TRBJ2-1, and 8 junction bases match TRBD2. This sequence was found in a female donor with multiple sclerosis, enrolled in a pregnancy study. This specimen was CD8+ T cells from peripheral blood mononuclear cells, taken before pregnancy. The CDR3 corresponds to CASSWSGSLSYNEQFF. The sequenced DNA: TGCGCCAGCAGCTGGAGCGGGAGCCTCTCCTACAATGAGCAGTTCTTC.